Listed below are T cell receptor beta chains from one sample, sequenced in a study of cytomegalovirus exposure and HLA in healthy donors. TCRdb's copy holds only in-frame clones and misses some; the assay was immunoSEQ multiplex PCR. Counted here are 150,000 to 190,000 clones, approximately 72% occurring once; the ten biggest clones make up roughly 1.4%. Sequenced material: PBMCs. Receptor source: a young man in good health and CMV-seronegative. CDR3s leave out the opening cysteine and the closing phenylalanine or tryptophan. Each record gives: CDR3 protein, V gene, J gene.

CDR3aa: ASSRTGNEQY; v_gene: TRBV7-9; j_gene: TRBJ2-7
CDR3aa: ASRLRERYGYT; v_gene: TRBV19; j_gene: TRBJ1-2
CDR3aa: ASSARNRGTNYGYT; v_gene: TRBV6-1; j_gene: TRBJ1-2
CDR3aa: ASSLAQGINQPQH; v_gene: TRBV7-9; j_gene: TRBJ1-5
CDR3aa: ASTALAQGDIGGYT; v_gene: TRBV2; j_gene: TRBJ1-2
CDR3aa: ASSLAFAASGIYEQY; v_gene: TRBV5-4; j_gene: TRBJ2-7
CDR3aa: ASSLANTGPFFTNYGYT; v_gene: TRBV5-5; j_gene: TRBJ1-2
CDR3aa: ASSVVSSGRFEDTQY; v_gene: TRBV9; j_gene: TRBJ2-3
CDR3aa: ASSQDPDNEQF; v_gene: TRBV4-3; j_gene: TRBJ2-1
CDR3aa: ASSFGGAQNIQY; v_gene: TRBV6-5; j_gene: TRBJ2-4
CDR3aa: ASSHQDRDNSPLH; v_gene: TRBV23-1; j_gene: TRBJ1-6
CDR3aa: ASSYSRNQPQH; v_gene: TRBV6-5; j_gene: TRBJ1-5
CDR3aa: ASSTLGTGGEEQY; v_gene: TRBV19; j_gene: TRBJ2-7
CDR3aa: ASSLGLAVYNEQF; v_gene: TRBV5-6; j_gene: TRBJ2-1
CDR3aa: ASGAEGGVNQPQH; v_gene: TRBV12-5; j_gene: TRBJ1-5
CDR3aa: ATSSQGLAYNEQF; v_gene: TRBV15; j_gene: TRBJ2-1
CDR3aa: ASSYDRGNTIY; v_gene: TRBV5-1; j_gene: TRBJ1-3
CDR3aa: ASSSYPGEVGWNEQF; v_gene: TRBV27; j_gene: TRBJ2-1
CDR3aa: ASSLAAGTSVQLYEQY; v_gene: TRBV5-4; j_gene: TRBJ2-7
CDR3aa: ASSYSSRGADTQY; v_gene: TRBV6-6; j_gene: TRBJ2-3
CDR3aa: ATQTSIEGPGVT; v_gene: TRBV7-9; j_gene: TRBJ1-2
CDR3aa: ASSQEIRNRGNEKLF; v_gene: TRBV4-1; j_gene: TRBJ1-4
CDR3aa: ASSQGRGRPGGEQF; v_gene: TRBV4-1; j_gene: TRBJ2-1
CDR3aa: ASSVGSSSGDTQY; v_gene: TRBV9; j_gene: TRBJ2-3
CDR3aa: ASSVDRGQINEKLF; v_gene: TRBV9; j_gene: TRBJ1-4
CDR3aa: ASSKGVGQGKSTEAF; v_gene: TRBV21-1; j_gene: TRBJ1-1
CDR3aa: ASTLHPGQLSGANVLT; v_gene: TRBV5-4; j_gene: TRBJ2-6
CDR3aa: AISVTGLPSYEQY; v_gene: TRBV10-3; j_gene: TRBJ2-7
CDR3aa: ASSPTSGRAYEQY; v_gene: TRBV9; j_gene: TRBJ2-7
CDR3aa: ASSPEAGGEQY; v_gene: TRBV18; j_gene: TRBJ2-3
CDR3aa: ASSSRGGLNTGELF; v_gene: TRBV7-8; j_gene: TRBJ2-2
CDR3aa: ASSPGQGGSDTQY; v_gene: TRBV28; j_gene: TRBJ2-3